The clone carrying this T cell receptor beta chain was observed at least ten times. Its antigen is as yet unknown. Study-wide points: Tumor Tregs overlapped most with tumor, then blood, naive CD4+ cells.

TCRdb itself ran the 5' RACE reads through MiXCR, one entry per CDR3 protein. Altogether roughly 40,000 distinct CDR3 sequences are present, under 20% being singletons, with the ten largest covering 2.8%. Germline loops: CDR1 SGHRS, CDR2 YFSETQ. The V and J ends lost 4 bases and 1 base, in that order; junction bases with no gene match: 4. The CDR3 length is 15 residues. This sequence was found in a female donor with breast cancer. V gene TRBV5-1 combines with J gene TRBJ1-1; TRBD1 agrees at 10 bases. Sequencing input: naive CD4+ T cells sorted from a lymph node. Subset indicated: naive CD4+ T cells, CD4+CD45RA+CD25-. The CDR3 nucleotides read TGCGCCAGCAGCGGCCGGGACAGGGGGAACACTGAAGCTTTCTTT. As protein: CASSGRDRGNTEAFF.